These 28 T cell receptor beta chains originate from one sample sequenced in a study of molecular identifiers for immune sequencing clone quantification. MiXCR was run by TCRdb on the PCR reads, yielding one entry per CDR3 protein. The top ten clones hold 0.78% of a sample with roughly 630,000 distinct CDR3 sequences, roughly 25% of them seen once. Sequencing was performed on naive CD8+ T cells from blood, with Jurkat cell RNA spiked in. This sample's subset: FACS-sorted CD8+CD4-CCR7+CD45RA+ naive T cells. These receptors were collected from a human donor in good health. Some libraries in this study had Jurkat cell RNA spiked in.

Turning to this clonotype: One end of the junction is discordant with germline, which a read error may explain. This chain connects TRBV28 to TRBJ2-1; 8 bases are shared with TRBD1. Germline V CDR1 and CDR2: MDHEN, SYDVKM. The length of the CDR3 is 17 residues. CDR3 amino acids: CAGSDFRGRSTYNEQFF. The DNA for the CDR3 is TGTGCCGGCAGCGACTTCAGGGGGCGGTCAACCTACAATGAGCAGTTCTTC.

This clonotype has more than one count but fewer than ten. J is TRBJ2-7 and V is TRBV19; TRBD1 matches 9 bases. The CDR3 covers 15 residues. Germline loops: CDR1 LNHDA, CDR2 SQIVND (reference sequence). Trimming removed 2 bases from V and 5 bases from J; junction bases left unmatched: 7. The CDR3 coding sequence is TGTGCCAGTAGTATATCCGGGACAGGGAATAACGAGCAGTACTTC. Protein product: CASSISGTGNNEQYF.

The CDR3 here is CASNNWDLGNSPLHF. For the CDR3, the DNA is TGTGCCAGCAATAACTGGGACCTGGGAAATTCACCCCTCCACTTT. The genes are TRBV6-6 and TRBJ1-6; possible D gene TRBD1, 5 bases. This CDR3 is built from 15 residues. Germline assignment: CDR1 MNHNY and CDR2 SVGAGI (reference sequence). V lost 7 bases to trimming and J lost 7 bases, with 17 bases between them.

With regard to this clonotype: One base away lies a much larger clone, so this may be a sequencing read error. The final CDR3 position lacks the conserved phenylalanine or tryptophan, pointing to a likely read error. The chain combines TRBV7-8 with TRBJ2-7; D uncertain. This CDR3 comprises 16 residues. Germline V lookup: CDR1 SGHVS, CDR2 FQNEAQ. With 5 bases removed from V and 1 base from J, the gap between germline ends came to 18 bases. The CDR3 DNA reads as TGTGCCAGCAGCCCAACTGTGGGATTTAAATCCTACGAGCAGTACTTG. Its translation is CASSPTVGFKSYEQYL.

A note on this clonotype: In this CDR3 the conserved last residue, phenylalanine or tryptophan, is missing, so a read error is likely. This rearrangement joins TRBV7-9 to TRBJ2-7; D is ambiguous. The V and J ends lost 5 bases and 5 bases respectively, with 16 bases between them. CDR3 length: 14 amino acids. Germline V gene sequence: CDR1 SEHNR, CDR2 FQNEAQ (reference sequence). CDR3 nucleotides: TGTGCCAGCAGCCATCGATCCAAGTCAAACGAGCAGTACCTC. Encoded protein: CASSHRSKSNEQYL.

Points on this clonotype: This clone may be a read error of a much larger clone one base away. As the CDR3 is not closed by the conserved phenylalanine or tryptophan, this likely results from a read error. The genes are TRBV30 and TRBJ1-1, with D tentatively TRBD1 (5 bases). The CDR3 loop spans 15 amino acids. Germline CDR1 is GTSNPN and CDR2 is SVGIG (reference sequence). Trimming cost V 2 bases and J 0 bases, with 13 bases left between them. CDR3: CAWSLYRTLNTEAFL. The CDR3 DNA follows: TGTGCCTGGAGTTTGTACAGGACATTGAACACTGAAGCTTTCCTT.

This clonotype was seen more than once but under ten times. This may be a read error: a much more frequent sequence differs by one nucleotide. This rearrangement joins TRBV6-2 or TRBV6-3 to TRBJ2-7; either TRBD1 or TRBD2 may fit D (5 bases each). With 4 bases removed from V and 3 bases from J, the gap between germline ends came to 13 bases. The CDR3 runs to 14 residues. Germline CDR1 MNHEY, CDR2 SVGEGT. CDR3: CASSFGTPGYEQYF. The CDR3 DNA reads as TGTGCCAGCAGTTTCGGGACGCCGGGCTACGAGCAGTACTTC.

Comments on this clonotype: A much larger clonotype is one base distant, so this may be a read error. The chain's CDR3 is CASSSPLAGVHEQHF. The CDR3 region has the DNA TGTGCCAGCAGTTCCCCACTAGCGGGAGTCCACGAGCAGCACTTC. The chain carries TRBV28 and TRBJ2-7; TRBD2 aligns across 11 bases. Per germline, CDR1 MDHEN and CDR2 SYDVKM. This CDR3 region has 15 residues.

The chain links TRBV7-6 to TRBJ2-2, with unresolved D. CDR1 is SGHVS, CDR2 FNYEAQ, per germline. The CDR3 length is 14 residues. With 5 bases removed from V and 1 base from J, the gap between germline ends came to 8 bases. CDR3 protein: CASSPTLNTGELFF. In DNA, the CDR3 is TGTGCCAGCAGCCCTACTTTGAACACCGGGGAGCTGTTTTTT.

With regard to this clonotype: Since a much larger clone is just one base distant, this may be a read error. This sequence joins TRBV20-1 and TRBJ2-5, with 12 bases fitting TRBD2. Germline CDR1 is DFQATT and CDR2 is SNEGSKA (reference sequence). This CDR3 has 16 residues. The DNA for the CDR3 is TGCAGTGCGGAGGGACTAGCGGGCTATGGGGTAGAGCCCCAGTACTTC. Amino acid sequence: CSAEGLAGYGVEPQYF.

This chain uses TRBV5-1 with TRBJ2-7; 7 bases fit TRBD1. The germline CDR1 and CDR2 sequences are SGHRS and YFSETQ. Losses at the gene ends were 5 bases for V and 3 bases for J; bases not matched to a gene: 14. The CDR3 has 16 amino acids. The CDR3 DNA is TGCGCCAGCAGTTTTGGAAGGGGGCAAGGTAACTACGAGCAGTACTTC. This sequence encodes CASSFGRGQGNYEQYF.

This chain uses TRBV4-3 with TRBJ2-7, with 12 bases aligning to TRBD1. This CDR3 region has 19 residues. Germline V gene sequence: CDR1 LGHNA, CDR2 YSLEER. V shed 0 bases, J shed 2 bases, and the junction held 11 bases outside the gene matches. CDR3 sequence: CASSQELTAGTGGTYEQYF. Written as DNA, the CDR3 is TGCGCCAGCAGCCAAGAACTGACCGCCGGGACAGGGGGCACCTACGAGCAGTACTTC.

This clonotype is a singleton in its sample. Compared with germline, one end of the junction differs, possibly owing to a read error. The chain employs TRBV19 and TRBJ2-6; tentative D call: TRBD2 (6 bases). The CDR3 is 15 residues long. The germline V gene encodes CDR1 LNHDA and CDR2 SQIVND (reference sequence). The CDR3 DNA follows: TGTGCCAGTAGTGCTCCAGGGACTGGGGCCACCGTCCTGACTTTC. Translated: CASSAPGTGATVLTF.

This clonotype was counted between two and nine times. This CDR3 reads CASSYSASGGITTIETQYF. CDR3 nucleotides: TGTGCCAGCAGTTACTCGGCTAGCGGGGGGATCACCACCATCGAGACCCAGTACTTC. The V and J genes are TRBV6-5 and TRBJ2-5; the match to TRBD2 covers 11 bases. Germline trimming cut 0 bases from V and 5 bases from J; bases unmatched to any gene: 14. The CDR3 sequence is 19 residues long. Germline CDR1 MNHEY, CDR2 SVGAGI.

Concerning this clonotype itself: A clone one base away is much larger, so this may be a read error. The conserved final phenylalanine or tryptophan is absent from the CDR3, which likely points to a read error. This chain connects TRBV20-1 to TRBJ1-3; D is uncertain. Germline loops: CDR1 DFQATT, CDR2 SNEGSKA (reference sequence). CDR3 length: 12 residues. Trimming removed 3 bases from V and 1 base from J, with 4 bases in between. The CDR3 loop is CSASDSGNTIYI. The CDR3, as DNA: TGCAGTGCTAGTGATTCTGGAAACACCATATATATT.

This clonotype was detected many times. The chain combines TRBV24-1 with TRBJ2-6; D gene unclear. CDR3 length: 16 residues. Germline V gives CDR1 KGHDR, CDR2 SFDVKD. V was shortened by 4 bases and J by 4 bases, with 13 bases between the two germline ends. Here the CDR3 DNA reads TGTGCCACCAGTGAAAAAGAAACCCCCGGGGCCAACGTCCTGACTTTC. Protein product: CATSEKETPGANVLTF.

About this clonotype itself: Mismatch with germline at one junction end may stem from a read error. The J gene is TRBJ1-1, the V gene TRBV7-9; no firm D call. Germline V gene data show CDR1 as SEHNR and CDR2 as FQNEAQ (reference sequence). This CDR3 is built from 14 residues. The CDR3 sequence is CASSSGSVPTGAFF. CDR3 nucleotide sequence: TGTGCCAGCAGCTCGGGGTCCGTCCCCACTGGAGCTTTCTTT.

V usage is TRBV3-1 and J usage is TRBJ2-2; the D is unclear. Germline assignment: CDR1 LGHDT and CDR2 YNNKEL (reference sequence). V lost 0 bases and J 7 bases, leaving 9 bases between the germline ends. CDR3 length equals 14 residues. The CDR3 DNA reads as TGTGCCAGCAGCCAAGACCTGAATGGCGGGGAGCTGTTTTTT. This encodes CASSQDLNGGELFF. The complete variable domain, with remaining parts taken from reference TRBV3-1 and TRBJ2-2, reads DTAVSQTPKYLVTQMGNDKSIKCEQNLGHDTMYWYKQDSKKFLKIMFSYNNKELIINETVPNRFSPKSPDKAHLNLHINSLELGDSAVYFCASSQDLNGGELFFGEGSRLTVL.

The J gene is TRBJ2-7, the V gene TRBV11-2, with D possibly being TRBD2 (6 bases). This CDR3 contains 14 residues. The V and J ends lost 3 bases and 6 bases respectively, with 15 bases between them. Germline lookup yields CDR1 SGHAT and CDR2 FQNNGV. The CDR3 here is CASSFLATTPEQYF. As DNA, the CDR3 is TGTGCCAGCAGCTTTCTAGCGACTACTCCCGAGCAGTACTTC.

About this clonotype itself: This sequence may be a read error, since a much larger clone differs from it by one base. The rearrangement links TRBV7-6 to TRBJ2-3; 13 nucleotides align to TRBD2. Germline lookup yields CDR1 SGHVS and CDR2 FNYEAQ. The length of the CDR3 is 19 residues. V trimming: 5 bases; J trimming: 1 base; junction bases outside the gene matches: 12. CDR3 DNA sequence: TGTGCCAGCAGCCCCCGGACTAGCGGGGGCTATTCACGCACAGATACGCAGTATTTT. This gives the protein CASSPRTSGGYSRTDTQYF.

On this clonotype itself: This sequence may be a read error, since a much larger clone differs from it by one base. The chain couples TRBV7-2 to TRBJ2-7; 9 positions agree with TRBD1. Germline assignment: CDR1 SGHTA and CDR2 FQGNSA. The CDR3 has 15 residues. CDR3 nucleotide sequence: TGTGCCAGCAGTATACCGGGACAGGGCCTCTACGGGCAGTACTTC. Its protein is CASSIPGQGLYGQYF.

As for this clonotype: At one end the junction does not follow the germline gene, possibly because of a read error. V is TRBV12-3 or TRBV12-4 and J is TRBJ1-5; D is possibly TRBD1 (5 bases). This CDR3 has 13 residues. CDR3 in DNA: TGTGCCTGCAGTTTTGGGGGATTGGAGCCCCAGCATTTT. Its translation is CACSFGGLEPQHF.

This clonotype was counted a few times. The genes are TRBV4-1 and TRBJ2-7; 8 nucleotides line up with TRBD1. This CDR3 contains 15 residues. Germline V lookup: CDR1 MGHRA, CDR2 YSYEKL. V lost 1 base and J lost 2; bases outside the gene matches: 4. The CDR3 loop reads CASSQAQGATYEQYF. The CDR3 coding sequence is TGCGCCAGCAGCCAAGCCCAGGGGGCCACCTACGAGCAGTACTTC.

The CDR3 loop is CASRGLARGEQFF. DNA of the CDR3: TGTGCCAGCAGGGGGCTAGCAAGGGGTGAGCAGTTCTTC. The chain links TRBV7-9 to TRBJ2-1; either TRBD1 or TRBD2 may supply D (5 bases each). CDR1 and CDR2 (germline): SEHNR, FQNEAQ (reference sequence). Trimming took 6 bases from V and 9 from J, leaving 15 bases between them. This CDR3 has 13 amino acids.

About this clonotype: One base away lies a much larger clone, so this may be a sequencing read error. The chain couples TRBV28 to TRBJ1-5, with TRBD1 as a possible D gene (5 bases). Looked up from germline, CDR1 is MDHEN and CDR2 is SYDVKM. This CDR3 spans 15 amino acids. The CDR3 nucleotides are TGTGCCAGCAGGACAGCTGAAGCTAGCAATCAGCCCCAGCAATTT. Residues: CASRTAEASNQPQQF.

As for this clonotype: A read error may produce the germline difference seen at one junction end. The chain links TRBV30 to TRBJ1-1; no reliable D call. This CDR3 region has 12 residues. The germline CDR1 and CDR2 sequences are GTSNPN and SVGIG (reference sequence). CDR3 nucleotide sequence: TGTGCCTGGGGTGTACCGATCACTGAAGCTTTCTTT. This sequence encodes CAWGVPITEAFF.

CDR3 region: CASSSMVGSEQFF. CDR3 nucleotides: TGTGCCAGCAGTTCTATGGTAGGGAGTGAGCAGTTCTTC. The V and J genes are TRBV12-3 or TRBV12-4 and TRBJ2-1; TRBD2 is a possible D gene (5 bases). Trimming cost V 4 bases and J 9 bases, with 13 bases left between them. This CDR3 has 13 residues.

This clonotype came up a few times. This chain joins TRBV9 and TRBJ2-6, with D unresolved. V lost 0 bases to trimming and J lost 0 bases, with 10 bases between them. The CDR3 is 17 amino acids. Per germline, CDR1 SGDLS and CDR2 YYNGEE. This CDR3 reads CASSVVGTSSGANVLTF. Here the CDR3 DNA reads TGTGCCAGCAGCGTAGTAGGCACCAGCTCTGGGGCCAACGTCCTGACTTTC.